These 8 T cell receptor beta chains were sequenced from one sample in a study of regulatory T cells in long-lasting Graves disease (dated by TCRdb to the early 2020s). The time point label for this specimen denotes: newly diagnosed GD, antithyroid drugs for less than 3 months. RNA was extracted from PBMCs in TRIzol for both TCR sequencing and RNA sequencing. To prepare the library, multiplex PCR was applied. Sequencing took place on an Illumina HiSeq 4000. TCR beta libraries were built with iRepertoire HTBI primers and Arm-PCR amplification of CDR3 regions. TCRdb reprocessing: public reads trimmed at Q25 with fastp, clones called with MiXCR, in-frame beta chains kept. Identical CDR3 protein sequences are pooled into one entry, listed with their most common genes and DNA. This sample lists around 420,000 distinct CDR3 sequences; 15% were detected once. The ten largest account for about a fifth of the sample.

Source: peripheral blood mononuclear cells (PBMCs), taken at new diagnosis, from a patient treated with antithyroid drugs. These TCRs come from a female donor with Graves disease.

This clonotype was seen more than once but under ten times. The genes are TRBV4-1 and TRBJ1-2; D not certain. The V and J ends lost 6 bases and 5 bases respectively, with 19 bases between them. There are 15 residues in the CDR3. The germline V gene encodes CDR1 MGHRA and CDR2 YSYEKL. In DNA, the CDR3 is TGCGCCAGCAGTCGCAACGGGTTCGAGGGATATGGCTACACCTTC. Translating it yields CASSRNGFEGYGYTF.

This clonotype was observed many times. The rearrangement uses TRBV7-2 and TRBJ1-6; unclear D gene. Germline V gives CDR1 SGHTA, CDR2 FQGNSA. Trimming took off 2 bases at V and 6 bases at J, with 14 bases between the two ends. CDR3 length equals 16 residues. The CDR3 sequence is CASSLLRARGNSPLHF. CDR3 DNA sequence: TGTGCCAGCAGCTTACTCCGGGCCCGGGGTAATTCACCCCTCCACTTT.

The DNA of the CDR3 is TGTGCCAGCAGTTTAGACAAATACTACGAGCAGTACTTC. Amino acids: CASSLDKYYEQYF. The J gene is TRBJ2-7, the V gene TRBV28; D remains unclear. Trimming left V 2 bases short and J 3 bases short, with 8 bases between. Germline CDR1 is MDHEN and CDR2 is SYDVKM. This CDR3 contains 13 residues. The complete variable domain, with remaining parts taken from reference TRBV28 and TRBJ2-7, reads DVKVTQSSRYLVKRTGEKVFLECVQDMDHENMFWYRQDPGLGLRLIYFSYDVKMKEKGDIPEGYSVSREKKERFSLILESASTNQTSMYLCASSLDKYYEQYFGPGTRLTVT.

This clonotype appeared many times. The J gene is TRBJ1-2, the V gene TRBV3-1; the D gene is possibly TRBD1 (5 bases). V lost 3 bases and J lost 4, with 15 bases in between. CDR3 length equals 15 residues. Looked up from germline, CDR1 is LGHDT and CDR2 is YNNKEL (reference sequence). CDR3 sequence (DNA): TGTGCCAGCAGCCACCCGCGGGGGGGGGGCTATGGCTACACCTTC. Translating it yields CASSHPRGGGYGYTF.

The count of this clonotype is one. This likely stems from a read error, as it lies one base from a far larger clone. The chain couples TRBV30 to TRBJ2-5; weak D call: TRBD1 (5 bases). Gene TRBJ2-7 matches the end of the DNA better, so the J call may be wrong. This CDR3 is built from 12 residues. Germline V gives CDR1 GTSNPN, CDR2 SVGIG (reference sequence). CDR3: CAWSVGVAEQYF. In nucleotides, the CDR3 is TGTGCCTGGAGTGTAGGGGTCGCCGAGCAGTACTTC.

This clonotype was recorded many times. The gene calls are TRBV11-2 and TRBJ2-7; D is undetermined. CDR3 length: 14 amino acids. Trimming removed 0 bases from V and 0 bases from J, with 6 bases in between. CDR1 is SGHAT, CDR2 FQNNGV, per germline. CDR3 sequence reads: CASSLEKGSYEQYF. DNA for the CDR3: TGTGCCAGCAGCTTAGAGAAGGGCTCCTACGAGCAGTACTTC. Filled out from reference TRBV11-2 and TRBJ2-7, the complete variable domain reads EAGVAQSPRYKIIEKRQSVAFWCNPISGHATLYWYQQILGQGPKLLIQFQNNGVVDDSQLPKDRFSAERLKGVDSTLKIQPAKLEDSAVYLCASSLEKGSYEQYFGPGTRLTVT.

This clonotype has ten or more counts. This chain links TRBV6-2 or TRBV6-3 with TRBJ2-1; either TRBD1 or TRBD2 may supply D (5 bases each). V was pared by 8 bases and J by 2 bases, with 13 bases between. Germline loops: CDR1 MNHEY, CDR2 SVGEGT. The CDR3 is 14 residues long. The CDR3 nucleotides read TGTGCCAGCGGCCGGGACGTTGCCTACAATGAGCAGTTCTTC. Amino acids: CASGRDVAYNEQFF.

This clonotype was detected ten times or more. The rearrangement links TRBV20-1 to TRBJ2-7; 8 bases align to TRBD2. V was pared by 3 bases and J by 9 bases, with 16 bases of the junction left unmatched. CDR1 is DFQATT and CDR2 is SNEGSKA in the germline V gene (reference sequence). The CDR3 consists of 15 residues. CDR3 loop: CSARVETSGTLGQYF. The DNA of the CDR3 is TGCAGTGCTAGGGTGGAAACTAGCGGTACCCTTGGGCAGTACTTC.